Below are 5 T cell receptor beta chains sequenced from a single sample in a study of shared clonotypes between healthy human individuals. Sequencing was performed with immunoSEQ multiplex PCR; in TCRdb, only in-frame clones are kept and a portion is missing. The table lists millions of clones, about 92% of them singletons, with 0.39% in the top ten. The sequencing sample was made of naive CD4+ T cells from PBMCs. The subset denotes: CD45RA+ positively selected. Receptors were obtained from a man aged 18 to 30 in good health. Some clones in this sample may be carry-over from other donors' samples.

The CDR3 loop is CASSLAFGNTEAFF. CDR3 coding DNA: TGTGCCAGCAGCTTGGCTTTTGGGAACACTGAAGCTTTCTTT. This chain connects TRBV5-5 to TRBJ1-1; no firm D call. The CDR3 contains 14 residues. Trimming stripped 0 bases from V and 1 base from J, with 7 bases between. CDR1 and CDR2 from the germline V gene are SGHKS and YYEKEE (reference sequence).

V gene TRBV27 combines with J gene TRBJ2-7; D gene uncertain. V was pared by 2 bases and J by 6 bases, with 11 bases between. The CDR3 is made up of 13 amino acids. CDR1 MNHEY and CDR2 SMNVEV come from the germline V gene (reference sequence). The CDR3 DNA is TGTGCCAGCAGTTTAAAGCCCGTCGGCGAGCAGTACTTC. Protein sequence: CASSLKPVGEQYF.

This clone appeared a single time. The chain combines TRBV7-8 with TRBJ1-2; D might be TRBD1 (5 bases). In germline, CDR1 is SGHVS, CDR2 FQNEAQ. Between the trimmed V and J ends, which lost 1 base and 7 bases, there was a span of 28 bases. This CDR3 comprises 19 residues. The CDR3, as DNA: TGTGCCAGCAGCTTAGTCCGTTTATCGGGACCTCCGGAAGGTAGTGGCTACACCTTC. It codes for CASSLVRLSGPPEGSGYTF.

Concerning this clone itself: The sample has other DNA sequences that encode this CDR3 too. The chain employs TRBV5-1 and TRBJ2-1; no definite D call. The CDR3 runs 15 residues. Germline-derived CDR1 and CDR2 are SGHRS and YFSETQ. V lost 2 bases and J lost 4, with 13 bases in between. In nucleotides, the CDR3 is TGCGCCAGCAGCTTAGCTGCCGGAACATACAATGAGCAGTTCTTC. Protein product: CASSLAAGTYNEQFF.

This clone was counted a single time. This rearrangement joins TRBV20-1 to TRBJ2-1; unclear D gene. The CDR3 totals 11 residues. Per the germline V gene, CDR1 is DFQATT and CDR2 is SNEGSKA (reference sequence). V was cut by 6 bases and J by 5 bases, with 8 bases left in between. This CDR3 reads CSAQNHNEQFF. The CDR3 coding sequence is TGCAGTGCGCAAAACCACAATGAGCAGTTCTTC.